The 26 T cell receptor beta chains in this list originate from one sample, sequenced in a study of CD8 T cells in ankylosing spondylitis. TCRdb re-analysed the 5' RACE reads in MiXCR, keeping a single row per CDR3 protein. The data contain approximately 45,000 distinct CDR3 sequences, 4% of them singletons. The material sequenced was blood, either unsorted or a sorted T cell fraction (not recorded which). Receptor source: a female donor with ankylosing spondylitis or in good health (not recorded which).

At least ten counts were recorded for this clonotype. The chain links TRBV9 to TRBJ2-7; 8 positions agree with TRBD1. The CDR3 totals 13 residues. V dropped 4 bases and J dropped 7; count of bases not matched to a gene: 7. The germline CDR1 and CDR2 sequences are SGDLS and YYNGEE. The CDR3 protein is CASSPWTGREQYF. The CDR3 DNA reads TGTGCCAGCAGCCCCTGGACAGGGCGGGAGCAGTACTTC.

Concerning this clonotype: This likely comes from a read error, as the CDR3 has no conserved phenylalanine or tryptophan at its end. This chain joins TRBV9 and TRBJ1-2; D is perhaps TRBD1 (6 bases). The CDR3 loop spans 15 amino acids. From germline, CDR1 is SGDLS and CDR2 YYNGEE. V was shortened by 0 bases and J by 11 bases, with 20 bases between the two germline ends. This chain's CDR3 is CASSVGESRQAGYTI. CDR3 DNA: TGTGCCAGCAGCGTAGGCGAGAGTAGACAGGCGGGGTACACCATC.

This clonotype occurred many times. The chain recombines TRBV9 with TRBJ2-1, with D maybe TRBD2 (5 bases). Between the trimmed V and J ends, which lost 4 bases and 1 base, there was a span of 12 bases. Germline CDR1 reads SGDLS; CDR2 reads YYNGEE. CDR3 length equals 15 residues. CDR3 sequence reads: CASSPSADSYNEQFF. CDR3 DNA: TGTGCCAGCAGCCCCTCAGCGGATTCCTACAATGAGCAGTTCTTC.

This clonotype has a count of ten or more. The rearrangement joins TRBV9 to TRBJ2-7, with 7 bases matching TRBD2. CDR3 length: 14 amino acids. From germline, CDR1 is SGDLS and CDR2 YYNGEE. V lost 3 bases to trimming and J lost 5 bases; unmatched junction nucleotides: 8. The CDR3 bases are TGTGCCAGCAGCGCCTCCTGGGGGGGAGACGAGCAGTACTTC. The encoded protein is CASSASWGGDEQYF. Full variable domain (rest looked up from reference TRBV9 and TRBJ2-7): DSGVTQTPKHLITATGQRVTLRCSPRSGDLSVYWYQQSLDQGLQFLIQYYNGEERAKGNILERFSAQQFPDLHSELNLSSLELGDSALYFCASSASWGGDEQYFGPGTRLTVT.

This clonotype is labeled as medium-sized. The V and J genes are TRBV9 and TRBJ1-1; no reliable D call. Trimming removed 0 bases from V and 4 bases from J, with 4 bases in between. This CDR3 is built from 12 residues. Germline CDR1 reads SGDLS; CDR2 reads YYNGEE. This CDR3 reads CASSVGGTEAFF. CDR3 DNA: TGTGCCAGCAGCGTAGGGGGCACTGAAGCTTTCTTT.

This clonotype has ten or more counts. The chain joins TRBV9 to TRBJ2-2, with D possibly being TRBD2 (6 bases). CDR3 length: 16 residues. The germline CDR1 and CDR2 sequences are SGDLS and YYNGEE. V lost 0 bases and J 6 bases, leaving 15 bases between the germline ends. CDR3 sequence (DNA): TGTGCCAGCAGCGTAGGCCCCTCGGCGGGGTCCGGGGAGCTGTTTTTT. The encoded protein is CASSVGPSAGSGELFF. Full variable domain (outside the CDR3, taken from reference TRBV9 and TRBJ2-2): DSGVTQTPKHLITATGQRVTLRCSPRSGDLSVYWYQQSLDQGLQFLIQYYNGEERAKGNILERFSAQQFPDLHSELNLSSLELGDSALYFCASSVGPSAGSGELFFGEGSRLTVL.

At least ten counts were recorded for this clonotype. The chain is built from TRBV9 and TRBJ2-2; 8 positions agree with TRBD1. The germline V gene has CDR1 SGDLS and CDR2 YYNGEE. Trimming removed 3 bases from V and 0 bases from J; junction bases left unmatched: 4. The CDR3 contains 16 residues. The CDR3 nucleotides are TGTGCCAGCAGCGGGGAGACAGGGGCGAACACCGGGGAGCTGTTTTTT. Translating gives CASSGETGANTGELFF.

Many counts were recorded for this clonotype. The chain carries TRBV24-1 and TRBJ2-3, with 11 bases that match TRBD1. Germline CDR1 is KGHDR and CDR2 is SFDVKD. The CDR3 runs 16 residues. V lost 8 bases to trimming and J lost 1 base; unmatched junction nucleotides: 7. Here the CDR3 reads CATKSAGQGGTDTQYF. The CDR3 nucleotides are TGTGCCACCAAATCAGCGGGACAGGGGGGCACAGATACGCAGTATTTT.

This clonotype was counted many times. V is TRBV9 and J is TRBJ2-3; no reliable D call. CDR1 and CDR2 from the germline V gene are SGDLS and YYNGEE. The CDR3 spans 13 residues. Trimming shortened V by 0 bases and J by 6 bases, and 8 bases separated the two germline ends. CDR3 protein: CASSVAPPDTQYF. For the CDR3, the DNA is TGTGCCAGCAGCGTAGCGCCACCGGATACGCAGTATTTT.

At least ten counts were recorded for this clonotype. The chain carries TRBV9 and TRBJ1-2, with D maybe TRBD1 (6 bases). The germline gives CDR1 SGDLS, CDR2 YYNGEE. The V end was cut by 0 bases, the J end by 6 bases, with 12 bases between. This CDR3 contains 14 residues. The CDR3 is CASSVELGGDGYTF. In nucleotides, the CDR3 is TGTGCCAGCAGCGTAGAATTGGGGGGCGATGGCTACACCTTC.

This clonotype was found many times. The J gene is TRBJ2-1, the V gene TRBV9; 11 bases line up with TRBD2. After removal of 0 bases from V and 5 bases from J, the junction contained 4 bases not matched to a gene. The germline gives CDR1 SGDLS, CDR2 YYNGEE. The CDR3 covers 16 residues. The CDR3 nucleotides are TGTGCCAGCAGCGTAGAACTAGCGGGGGCCCACAATGAGCAGTTCTTC. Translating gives CASSVELAGAHNEQFF.

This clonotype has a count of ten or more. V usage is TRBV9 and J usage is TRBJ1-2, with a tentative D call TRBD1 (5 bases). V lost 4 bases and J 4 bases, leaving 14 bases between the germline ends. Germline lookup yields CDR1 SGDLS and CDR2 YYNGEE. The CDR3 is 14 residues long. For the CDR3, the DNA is TGTGCCAGCAGCCCCTCGGACAATGTCTATGGCTACACCTTC. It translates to CASSPSDNVYGYTF.

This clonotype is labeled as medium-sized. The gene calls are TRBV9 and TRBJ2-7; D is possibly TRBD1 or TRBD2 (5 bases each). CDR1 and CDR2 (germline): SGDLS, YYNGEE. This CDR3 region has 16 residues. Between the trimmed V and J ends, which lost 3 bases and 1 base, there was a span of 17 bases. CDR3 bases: TGTGCCAGCAGCGGGAACTCCGGGACGGATTCCTACGAGCAGTACTTC. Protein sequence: CASSGNSGTDSYEQYF.

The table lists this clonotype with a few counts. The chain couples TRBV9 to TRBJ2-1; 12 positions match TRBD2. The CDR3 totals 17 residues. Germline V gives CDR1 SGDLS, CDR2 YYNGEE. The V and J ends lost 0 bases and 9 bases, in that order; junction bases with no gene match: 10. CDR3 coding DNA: TGTGCCAGCAGCGTAGGTCACCTAGCGGGGGGGACGGGTGAGCAGTTCTTC. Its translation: CASSVGHLAGGTGEQFF.

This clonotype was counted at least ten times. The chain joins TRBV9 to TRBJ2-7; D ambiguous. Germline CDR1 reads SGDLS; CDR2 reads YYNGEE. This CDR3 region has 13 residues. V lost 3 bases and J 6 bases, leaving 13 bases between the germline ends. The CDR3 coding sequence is TGTGCCAGCAGCGCCTCTATATCGGGCGAGCAGTACTTC. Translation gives CASSASISGEQYF.

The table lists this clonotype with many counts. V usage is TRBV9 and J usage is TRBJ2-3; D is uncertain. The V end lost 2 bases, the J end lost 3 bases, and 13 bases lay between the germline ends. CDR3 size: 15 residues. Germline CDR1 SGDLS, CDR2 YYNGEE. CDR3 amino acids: CASSVALSVTDTQYF. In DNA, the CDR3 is TGTGCCAGCAGCGTTGCGTTATCGGTTACAGATACGCAGTATTTT. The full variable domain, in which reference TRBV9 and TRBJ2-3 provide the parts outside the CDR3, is DSGVTQTPKHLITATGQRVTLRCSPRSGDLSVYWYQQSLDQGLQFLIQYYNGEERAKGNILERFSAQQFPDLHSELNLSSLELGDSALYFCASSVALSVTDTQYFGPGTRLTVL.

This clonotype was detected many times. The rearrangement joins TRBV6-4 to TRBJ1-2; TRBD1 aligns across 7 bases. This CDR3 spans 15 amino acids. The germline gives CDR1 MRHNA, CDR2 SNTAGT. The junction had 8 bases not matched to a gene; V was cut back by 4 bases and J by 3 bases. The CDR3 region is CASSGRGGSDYGYTF. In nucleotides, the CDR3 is TGTGCCAGCAGTGGGAGAGGGGGCTCGGACTATGGCTACACCTTC.

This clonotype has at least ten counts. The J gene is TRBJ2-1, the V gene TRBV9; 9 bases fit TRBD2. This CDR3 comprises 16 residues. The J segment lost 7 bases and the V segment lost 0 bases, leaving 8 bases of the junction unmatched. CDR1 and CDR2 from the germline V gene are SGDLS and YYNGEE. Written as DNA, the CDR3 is TGTGCCAGCAGCGTAGTGGCGGGGGGGCCAGGAAATGAGCAGTTCTTC. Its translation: CASSVVAGGPGNEQFF.

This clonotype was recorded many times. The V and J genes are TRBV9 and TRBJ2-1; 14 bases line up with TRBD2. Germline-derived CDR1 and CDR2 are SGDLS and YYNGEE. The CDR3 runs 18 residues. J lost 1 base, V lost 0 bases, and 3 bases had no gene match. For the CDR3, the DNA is TGTGCCAGCAGCGTAGGACTAGCGGGGGGGCCGTCCTACAATGAGCAGTTCTTC. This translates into CASSVGLAGGPSYNEQFF.

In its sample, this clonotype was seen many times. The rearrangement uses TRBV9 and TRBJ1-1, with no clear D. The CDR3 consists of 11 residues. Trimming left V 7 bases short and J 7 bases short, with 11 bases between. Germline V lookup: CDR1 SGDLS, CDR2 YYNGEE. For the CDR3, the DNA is TGTGCCAGCTCCGGGCTTGGTGAAGCTTTCTTT. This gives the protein CASSGLGEAFF.

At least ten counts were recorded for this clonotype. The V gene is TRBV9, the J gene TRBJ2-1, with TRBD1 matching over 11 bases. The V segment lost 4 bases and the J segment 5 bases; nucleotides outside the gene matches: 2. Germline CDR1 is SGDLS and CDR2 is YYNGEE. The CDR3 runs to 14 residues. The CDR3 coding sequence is TGTGCCAGCAGCCAGGGACAGGGGGACAATGAGCAGTTCTTC. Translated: CASSQGQGDNEQFF. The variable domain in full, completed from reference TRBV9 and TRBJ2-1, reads DSGVTQTPKHLITATGQRVTLRCSPRSGDLSVYWYQQSLDQGLQFLIQYYNGEERAKGNILERFSAQQFPDLHSELNLSSLELGDSALYFCASSQGQGDNEQFFGPGTRLTVL.

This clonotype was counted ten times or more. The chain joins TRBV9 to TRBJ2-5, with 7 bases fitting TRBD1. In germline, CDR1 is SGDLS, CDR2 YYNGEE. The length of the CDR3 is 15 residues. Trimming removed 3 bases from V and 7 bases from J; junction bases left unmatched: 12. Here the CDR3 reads CASSADLGGWGTQYF. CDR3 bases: TGTGCCAGCAGCGCAGACCTAGGGGGCTGGGGGACCCAGTACTTC.

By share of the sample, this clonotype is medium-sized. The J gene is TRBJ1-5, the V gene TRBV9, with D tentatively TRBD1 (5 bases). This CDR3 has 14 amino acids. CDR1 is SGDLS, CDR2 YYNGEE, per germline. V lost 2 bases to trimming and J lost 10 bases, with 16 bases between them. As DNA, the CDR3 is TGTGCCAGCAGCGTCGGGACGGCCTTTTCTCCCCAGCATTTT. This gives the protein CASSVGTAFSPQHF.

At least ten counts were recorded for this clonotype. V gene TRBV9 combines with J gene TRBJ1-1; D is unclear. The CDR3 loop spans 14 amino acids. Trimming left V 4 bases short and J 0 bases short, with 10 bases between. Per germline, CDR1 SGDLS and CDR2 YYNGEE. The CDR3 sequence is CASSPYLLNTEAFF. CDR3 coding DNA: TGTGCCAGCAGCCCTTACCTCCTGAACACTGAAGCTTTCTTT.

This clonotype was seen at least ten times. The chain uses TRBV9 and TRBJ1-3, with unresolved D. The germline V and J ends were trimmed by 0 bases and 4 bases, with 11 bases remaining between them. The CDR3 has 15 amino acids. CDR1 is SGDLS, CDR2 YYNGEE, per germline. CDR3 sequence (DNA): TGTGCCAGCAGCGTAGCTGGCGGGGAGGGAAACACCATATATTTT. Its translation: CASSVAGGEGNTIYF. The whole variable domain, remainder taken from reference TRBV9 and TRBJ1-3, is DSGVTQTPKHLITATGQRVTLRCSPRSGDLSVYWYQQSLDQGLQFLIQYYNGEERAKGNILERFSAQQFPDLHSELNLSSLELGDSALYFCASSVAGGEGNTIYFGEGSWLTVV.

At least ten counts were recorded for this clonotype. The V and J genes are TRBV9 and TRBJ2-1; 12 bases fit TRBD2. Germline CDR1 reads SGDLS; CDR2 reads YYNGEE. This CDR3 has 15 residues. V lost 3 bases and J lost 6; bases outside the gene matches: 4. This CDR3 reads CASSELAGGSNEQFF. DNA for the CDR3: TGTGCCAGCAGCGAACTAGCGGGGGGCTCCAATGAGCAGTTCTTC.